This T cell receptor (beta chain) was documented in a study of blood T cells in healthy people across ages. Study-level results: CMV status of donors was unknown, possibly confounding expanded clonotype changes. The recorded TCR beta diversity per million T cells decreased in a roughly linear manner with age.

Concerning this clonotype itself: Its target is not known.

The V end was cut by 6 bases, the J end by 6 bases, with 18 bases between. The CDR3 has 15 residues. Looked up from germline, CDR1 is MNHEY and CDR2 is SMNVEV (reference sequence). A J-beta primer mix and a sample-barcoded 5' primer were used in a second PCR of roughly 6 to 11 cycles. No fewer than 2.5 million CDR3-containing paired-end reads came from each sample. MiXCR, applied by TCRdb to the 5' RACE reads, yields one record per CDR3 protein. The table shows around 500,000 distinct CDR3 sequences, with 47% occurring only once. The authors extracted at least 6 micrograms of total RNA per sample. This clonotype originated in a man aged 80 or over in good health. V usage is TRBV27 and J usage is TRBJ2-1, with a possible D match to TRBD2 (5 bases). Specimen: blood. CDR3 sequence reads: CASRTGFNRGNEQFF. The DNA of the CDR3 is TGTGCCAGCAGGACCGGGTTCAATCGGGGCAATGAGCAGTTCTTC.